Each of the 2 T cell receptor beta chains below was sequenced from the same sample in a study of control samples from healthy donors and cancer patients. Data came from immunoSEQ multiplex PCR; TCRdb stores just in-frame clones and leaves some out. Among about 120,000 clones listed, around nine tenths were seen once. The sequenced material came from blood. These receptors originate from a man aged 30 to 45 in good health.

This chain links TRBV9 with TRBJ2-4, with a tentative D call TRBD2 (6 bases). This CDR3 has 17 amino acids. The germline V and J ends were trimmed by 4 bases and 0 bases, with 17 bases remaining between them. Looked up from germline, CDR1 is SGDLS and CDR2 is YYNGEE. The CDR3 is CASSPRVEGIAKNIQYF. The CDR3 DNA reads as TGTGCCAGCAGCCCCCGGGTGGAGGGGATAGCCAAAAACATTCAGTACTTC.

The rearrangement uses TRBV21-1 and TRBJ2-7; the table gives TRBD2 as D, unverified against the DNA. TRBV21-1 is deemed a pseudogene. CDR3 length: 13 residues. CDR3 amino acids: CASSKALSIAQYV. The CDR3 DNA is TGTGCCAGCAGCAAAGCGCTGAGTATCGCGCAGTACGTC.